There are many counts of the clone carrying this T cell receptor (beta chain). Coverage ceases 3 residues before the CDR3 finishes, and the germline J gene fills in the end. Sequencing was performed with immunoSEQ multiplex PCR; in TCRdb, only in-frame clones are kept and a portion is missing. This sample shows tens of thousands of clones and no singletons; about 1.7% rests with the ten largest. Germline lookup yields CDR1 DFQATT and CDR2 SNEGSKA (reference sequence). This CDR3 contains 15 residues. Deletions cut 0 bases from V and 0 bases from J, with 8 bases between. This record belongs to a study of T cell clonality in common variable immunodeficiency. Both groups were predominantly of Caucasian heritage. Donors gave about 5 to 8 ml heparinized peripheral whole blood.

This clonotype originated in a person between 18 and 70 years old in good health. The V call is TRBV20-1, the J call TRBJ1-4; D unresolved. The sequenced sample consisted of peripheral blood mononuclear cells. The sequenced CDR3 bases are TGCAGTGCTAGAGATCGGAGGGCAACTAATGAAAAA. It encodes CSARDRRATNEK. The complete CDR3 reads CSARDRRATNEKLFF.